The T cell receptor beta chain under discussion was sequenced for a study of shared clonotypes between healthy human individuals. Study-level findings and limits: How much donors shared clonotypes was expected to be affected by sequencing depth.

In regard to this clone: Its antigen is unidentified.

The table came from immunoSEQ multiplex PCR; TCRdb's copy has only in-frame clones and leaves some out. This sample carries about 110,000 clones, about 72% of them seen once, and the ten largest clones take almost 25%. Sequenced sample: memory CD8+ T cells sorted from blood. Subset reported: CD45RO+ cells pooled with CCR7-negative TemRA cells. The sequence came from a woman in her twenties or thirties in good health.

In DNA form, the CDR3 reads TGTGCCAGCAGGCGGACGGCGCCCCCCTCCTACGAGCAGTACTTC. Protein sequence: CASRRTAPPSYEQYF. The chain has TRBV27 and TRBJ2-7; D call uncertain. There are 15 residues in the CDR3. Germline loops: CDR1 MNHEY, CDR2 SMNVEV (reference sequence). The V end lost 6 bases, the J end lost 0 bases, and 15 bases lay between the germline ends.